The clone carrying this T cell receptor beta chain was detected a few times. Its antigen remains unidentified. V lost 0 bases to trimming and J lost 3 bases; unmatched junction nucleotides: 6. CDR1 is DFQATT, CDR2 SNEGSKA, per germline (reference sequence). CDR3 length equals 15 residues. The sample comes from a study of blood T cells in healthy people across ages. Study-wide results and caveats: Greater diversity and more naive CD4+ cells were seen in long-lived donors than in aged donors.

Every sample yielded at least 6.5 million isolated PBMCs. The second PCR ran about 6 to 12 cycles with a sample-barcoded 5' primer and J-beta primers. A 12-random-nucleotide template-switch adaptor tagged each cDNA molecule. MiXCR, applied by TCRdb to the 5' RACE reads, yields one record per CDR3 protein. The sample has approximately 730,000 distinct CDR3 sequences; roughly 44% are singletons. This clonotype originated in an older woman in good health. V is TRBV20-1 and J is TRBJ2-7; 9 bases are shared with TRBD2. Sequencing was performed on blood. CDR3 protein: CSARDNAGGLYEQYF. CDR3 bases: TGCAGTGCTAGAGATAATGCGGGAGGGCTCTACGAGCAGTACTTC.